These 13 T cell receptor beta chains share one sample of origin, sequenced in a study of shared clonotypes between healthy human individuals. Libraries were prepared by immunoSEQ multiplex PCR; TCRdb keeps only in-frame clonotypes and omits some of them. The sample yields about 340,000 clones, roughly 80% seen once. Material for sequencing was memory CD4+ T cells sorted from blood. Documented subset: CD45RA-negative fraction. Every receptor here comes from a man aged 25 to 45 in good health.

The chain combines TRBV10-3 with TRBJ1-2, with D tentatively TRBD1 (5 bases). V was cut by 5 bases and J by 6 bases, with 22 bases left in between. There are 16 residues in the CDR3. In germline, CDR1 is ENHRY, CDR2 SYGVKD. For the CDR3, the DNA is TGTGCCATCAGTAGCTACCGGGACGTCGGCCTGGATGGCTACACCTTC. It is translated as CAISSYRDVGLDGYTF.

The rearrangement links TRBV11-2 to TRBJ2-7, with TRBD1 identical over 11 bases. Trimming took 6 bases from V and 2 from J; bases not matched to a gene: 3. The CDR3 has 14 residues. The germline V gene encodes CDR1 SGHAT and CDR2 FQNNGV. CDR3 in DNA: TGTGCCAGCAGATCGGGACAGGGGGCCTACGAGCAGTACTTC. It encodes CASRSGQGAYEQYF.

This clone was detected once. This chain links TRBV2 with TRBJ1-3; perhaps TRBD1 as D (5 bases). V was trimmed by 6 bases and J by 0 bases, leaving 6 bases between them. This CDR3 is built from 13 residues. Germline V CDR1 and CDR2: SNHLY, FYNNEI. In DNA, the CDR3 is TGTGCCAGCAGGGGGGTCTCTGGAAACACCATATATTTT. This translates into CASRGVSGNTIYF.

This chain links TRBV7-8 with TRBJ2-3; D gene ambiguous. Germline CDR1 reads SGHVS; CDR2 reads FQNEAQ. The CDR3 totals 11 residues. Trimming shortened V by 1 base and J by 7 bases, and 3 bases separated the two germline ends. The CDR3 bases are TGTGCCAGCAGCTTAGGGAATACGCAGTATTTT. It codes for CASSLGNTQYF.

This clone was seen only once. The chain recombines TRBV7-9 with TRBJ2-1; D is uncertain. The CDR3 runs to 12 residues. Per the germline V gene, CDR1 is SEHNR and CDR2 is FQNEAQ (reference sequence). Trimming removed 11 bases at V and 0 bases at J, with 8 bases between. In nucleotides, the CDR3 is TGTGCCTTGTATGGCTCCTACAATGAGCAGTTCTTC. Its translation is CALYGSYNEQFF. Complete variable domain (other parts from reference TRBV7-9 and TRBJ2-1): DTGVSQNPRHKITKRGQNVTFRCDPISEHNRLYWYRQTLGQGPEFLTYFQNEAQLEKSRLLSDRFSAERPKGSFSTLEIQRTEQGDSAMYLCALYGSYNEQFFGPGTRLTVL.

This rearrangement joins TRBV18 to TRBJ2-5; no clear D gene. V was shortened by 3 bases and J by 2 bases, with 7 bases between the two germline ends. The CDR3 loop spans 13 amino acids. CDR1 KGHSH and CDR2 LQKENI come from the germline V gene. The CDR3 protein is CASSPQWQETQYF. The CDR3 DNA is TGTGCCAGCTCACCGCAGTGGCAAGAGACCCAGTACTTC.

This chain uses TRBV30 with TRBJ2-1; maybe TRBD2 (5 bases). Germline V gene data show CDR1 as GTSNPN and CDR2 as SVGIG (reference sequence). The CDR3 contains 17 residues. The V and J ends lost 1 base and 5 bases respectively, with 21 bases between them. The CDR3 DNA reads as TGTGCCTGGAGTGGTCCGCTAAAACTAGGCCTGGACAATGAGCAGTTCTTC. Translated, it gives CAWSGPLKLGLDNEQFF.

The gene calls are TRBV5-6 and TRBJ1-2, with a weak D call TRBD1 (5 bases). Germline CDR1 reads SGHDT; CDR2 reads YYEEEE. The CDR3 consists of 11 residues. The germline V and J ends were trimmed by 3 bases and 8 bases, with 8 bases remaining between them. As DNA, the CDR3 is TGTGCCAGCAGCTCAGGGTGGGGCTACACCTTC. Translation gives CASSSGWGYTF.

The chain couples TRBV4-3 to TRBJ2-5; perhaps D is TRBD1 or TRBD2 (6 bases each). The germline CDR1 and CDR2 sequences are LGHNA and YSLEER. The CDR3 runs 16 residues. V was trimmed by 3 bases and J by 5 bases, leaving 19 bases between them. The CDR3 DNA reads as TGCGCCAGCAGCCATTACCTGTCGGGGGCACGGGAGACCCAGTACTTC. Its protein product is CASSHYLSGARETQYF.

This chain joins TRBV27 and TRBJ2-1; 11 nucleotides match TRBD2. Looked up from germline, CDR1 is MNHEY and CDR2 is SMNVEV (reference sequence). After removal of 6 bases from V and 6 bases from J, the junction contained 10 bases not matched to a gene. The CDR3 loop spans 16 amino acids. The CDR3 protein is CASRTLLAGVINEQFF. The CDR3 region has the DNA TGTGCCAGCAGGACCTTACTAGCGGGAGTTATCAATGAGCAGTTCTTC.

The chain has TRBV7-9 and TRBJ1-4; D unresolved. V was trimmed by 5 bases and J by 5 bases, leaving 12 bases between them. CDR1 is SEHNR, CDR2 FQNEAQ, per germline (reference sequence). This CDR3 has 14 amino acids. DNA of the CDR3: TGTGCCAGCAGCACAAATACGGGGAATGAAAAACTGTTTTTT. This gives the protein CASSTNTGNEKLFF.

This chain links TRBV19 with TRBJ1-3, with unresolved D. Germline assignment: CDR1 LNHDA and CDR2 SQIVND (reference sequence). V shed 10 bases and J shed 0 bases, with 13 bases lying between them. The CDR3 runs to 14 residues. CDR3 residues: CATGGGFSGNTIYF. In DNA, the CDR3 is TGTGCCACCGGAGGTGGATTCTCTGGAAACACCATATATTTT.

This rearrangement joins TRBV6-5 to TRBJ2-1; no clear D. CDR1 is MNHEY and CDR2 is SVGAGI in the germline V gene. Between the trimmed V and J ends, which lost 0 bases and 12 bases, there was a span of 12 bases. This CDR3 region has 13 residues. The DNA for the CDR3 is TGTGCCAGCAGTTACTCGAATGAGGACGGGCAGTTCTTC. Protein: CASSYSNEDGQFF.